Presented here are 27 T cell receptor beta chains from one specimen sequenced in a study of shared clonotypes between healthy human individuals. The method was immunoSEQ multiplex PCR; TCRdb's version includes in-frame clones alone and lacks a portion of them. The table shows 2.3 million or so clones, with 80% to 95% occurring only once. Input material: naive CD4+ T cells from PBMCs. Subset: CD45RA+ positively selected. These receptors all stem from a man between 18 and 29 years old in good health. Some clones in this sample may be carry-over from other donors' samples.

The CDR3 reads CASSFGRGGQPQHF. The CDR3 DNA reads TGTGCCAGCAGCTTCGGACGCGGCGGTCAGCCCCAGCATTTT. The genes are TRBV7-9 and TRBJ1-5; no firm D call. The V gene's germline CDR1 is SEHNR and CDR2 FQNEAQ (reference sequence). There are 14 residues in the CDR3. V lost 3 bases to trimming and J lost 6 bases, with 12 bases between them.

This chain joins TRBV5-3 and TRBJ2-1; TRBD2 aligns across 14 bases. TRBV5-3 is annotated as an ORF whose role is uncertain. The CDR3 loop spans 15 amino acids. The trim removed 4 bases at V and 7 bases at J, leaving 4 bases unmatched. The CDR3 region is CARSRGTSGSNEQFF. The CDR3 region has the DNA TGTGCCAGAAGCAGAGGGACTAGCGGGAGTAATGAGCAGTTCTTC.

This chain joins TRBV2 and TRBJ1-3; 11 nucleotides align to TRBD1. Germline V CDR1 and CDR2: SNHLY, FYNNEI. The CDR3 loop spans 20 amino acids. The J segment lost 0 bases and the V segment lost 6 bases, leaving 16 bases of the junction unmatched. The CDR3 DNA reads TGTGCCAGCAGCGCTTCCGGGACAGGGGGACTCGGGATCTCTGGAAACACCATATATTTT. It encodes CASSASGTGGLGISGNTIYF.

J is TRBJ1-2 and V is TRBV7-9; 7 nucleotides agree with TRBD1. This CDR3 has 15 amino acids. Germline V gives CDR1 SEHNR, CDR2 FQNEAQ (reference sequence). The V segment lost 5 bases and the J segment 5 bases; nucleotides outside the gene matches: 11. The CDR3 spells CASSHWDRLTYGYTF. Here the CDR3 DNA reads TGTGCCAGCAGCCACTGGGACAGACTGACTTATGGCTACACCTTC.

This sequence joins TRBV6-4 and TRBJ2-1, with 9 positions matching TRBD2. Looked up from germline, CDR1 is MRHNA and CDR2 is SNTAGT. With V trimmed by 7 bases and J by 9 bases, 7 bases remained unmatched. The CDR3 totals 13 residues. The CDR3 DNA reads TGTGCCAGCACTCCTAGCGGGACGGGTGAGCAGTTCTTC. Protein: CASTPSGTGEQFF.

The chain links TRBV5-4 to TRBJ2-7; tentatively, D is TRBD1 (7 bases). From germline, CDR1 is SGHNT and CDR2 YYREEE (reference sequence). The CDR3 totals 17 residues. Trimming removed 4 bases at V and 1 base at J, with 21 bases between. The CDR3 DNA sequence: TGTGCCAGCAGCCAGGGGGGACCTTCCAAGGCGTCCTACGAGCAGTACTTC. It specifies CASSQGGPSKASYEQYF.

This clone was seen only a few times. This specimen includes other DNA sequences encoding the same CDR3. The V call is TRBV18, the J call TRBJ1-4; D remains unclear. With 0 bases removed from V and 3 bases from J, the gap between germline ends came to 2 bases. CDR1 and CDR2 (germline): KGHSH, LQKENI. The CDR3 contains 13 residues. The CDR3 here is CASSPPSNEKLFF. The DNA for the CDR3 is TGTGCCAGCTCACCACCGTCTAATGAAAAACTGTTTTTT.

The chain has TRBV30 and TRBJ2-7; unclear D gene. V lost 5 bases and J 6 bases, leaving 23 bases between the germline ends. Germline V gene sequence: CDR1 GTSNPN, CDR2 SVGIG (reference sequence). This CDR3 has 15 amino acids. CDR3 DNA sequence: TGTGCCTGGGGAACCGACCTCCCACGTCCGGGCGAGCAGTACTTC. Its protein product is CAWGTDLPRPGEQYF. The variable domain in full, completed from reference TRBV30 and TRBJ2-7, reads SQTIHQWPATLVQPVGSPLSLECTVEGTSNPNLYWYRQAAGRGLQLLFYSVGIGQISSEVPQNLSASRPQDRQFILSSKKLLLSDSGFYLCAWGTDLPRPGEQYFGPGTRLTVT.

The V and J genes are TRBV6-5 and TRBJ2-4, with TRBD1 matching 7 bases. The CDR3 length is 16 residues. Looked up from germline, CDR1 is MNHEY and CDR2 is SVGAGI. With V trimmed by 2 bases and J by 0 bases, 4 bases remained unmatched. CDR3 region: CASSYHGTVAKNIQYF. In nucleotides, the CDR3 is TGTGCCAGCAGTTACCACGGGACAGTAGCCAAAAACATTCAGTACTTC.

The gene calls are TRBV7-3 and TRBJ2-6, with TRBD1 matching over 8 bases. Germline V lookup: CDR1 SGHTA, CDR2 FQGTGA. V shed 5 bases, J shed 0 bases, and the junction held 6 bases outside the gene matches. The CDR3 contains 17 residues. CDR3 residues: CASSAGTGISGANVLTF. The CDR3 coding sequence is TGTGCCAGCAGCGCCGGGACAGGAATCTCTGGGGCCAACGTCCTGACTTTC.

This clone was seen a single time. The chain recombines TRBV7-3 with TRBJ2-5; 12 nucleotides line up with TRBD1. The ends lost 4 bases at V and 5 bases at J; junction bases unmatched: 5. The CDR3 spans 15 residues. Germline values: CDR1 SGHTA, CDR2 FQGTGA. CDR3 sequence reads: CASSWGQGARETQYF. Written as DNA, the CDR3 is TGTGCCAGCAGCTGGGGACAGGGGGCAAGGGAGACCCAGTACTTC.

This sequence joins TRBV7-6 and TRBJ2-5; D call uncertain. This CDR3 contains 12 residues. CDR1 SGHVS and CDR2 FNYEAQ come from the germline V gene. Trimming took off 3 bases at V and 7 bases at J, with 9 bases between the two ends. CDR3 residues: CASSLPLGTQYF. The CDR3 bases are TGTGCCAGCAGCTTGCCCCTGGGGACCCAGTACTTC.

This clone was counted only a few times. This rearrangement joins TRBV18 to TRBJ1-1, with D perhaps TRBD1 (6 bases). The CDR3 sequence is 14 residues long. V gave up 3 bases and J gave up 7 bases, with 15 bases separating them. Germline V gives CDR1 KGHSH, CDR2 LQKENI. Here the CDR3 DNA reads TGTGCCAGCTCACCCATCAGGGGCAGGGATGAAGCTTTCTTT. It yields the protein CASSPIRGRDEAFF.

A note on this clone: Other nucleotide sequences from this sample produce the same CDR3. The chain uses TRBV15 and TRBJ1-2; the match to TRBD1 covers 7 bases. Germline CDR1 and CDR2: LNHNV and YYDKDF (reference sequence). The CDR3 extends over 14 amino acids. Unmatched junction bases numbered 3, after V lost 3 bases and J lost 2 bases. CDR3 bases: TGTGCCACCAGCAGGGAACAGGGGAACTATGGCTACACCTTC. Its translation: CATSREQGNYGYTF. The full variable domain, completed using reference TRBV15 and TRBJ1-2, is DAMVIQNPRYQVTQFGKPVTLSCSQTLNHNVMYWYQQKSSQAPKLLFHYYDKDFNNEADTPDNFQSRRPNTSFCFLDIRSPGLGDTAMYLCATSREQGNYGYTFGSGTRLTVV.

As regards this clone: Other nucleotide sequences in the sample specify the same CDR3. The rearrangement uses TRBV7-9 and TRBJ2-3; D is possibly TRBD1 (6 bases). Trimming shortened V by 5 bases and J by 2 bases, and 11 bases separated the two germline ends. This CDR3 has 14 residues. CDR1 SEHNR and CDR2 FQNEAQ come from the germline V gene (reference sequence). The CDR3 nucleotides are TGTGCCAGCAGCGCCAGGGGAATCACAGATACGCAGTATTTT. Residues: CASSARGITDTQYF. The full variable domain, completed using reference TRBV7-9 and TRBJ2-3, is DTGVSQNPRHKITKRGQNVTFRCDPISEHNRLYWYRQTLGQGPEFLTYFQNEAQLEKSRLLSDRFSAERPKGSFSTLEIQRTEQGDSAMYLCASSARGITDTQYFGPGTRLTVL.

The genes are TRBV6-5 and TRBJ2-2; D might be TRBD1 (6 bases). The CDR3 spans 15 residues. Trimming took 7 bases from V and 2 from J, leaving 14 bases between them. CDR1 and CDR2 from the germline V gene are MNHEY and SVGAGI. CDR3 residues: CASTDRRSNTGELFF. CDR3 DNA sequence: TGTGCCAGCACCGACAGGAGATCTAACACCGGGGAGCTGTTTTTT.

This chain links TRBV6-5 with TRBJ1-5, with D unresolved. The CDR3 contains 14 residues. Germline CDR1 is MNHEY and CDR2 is SVGAGI. Deletions cut 10 bases from V and 2 bases from J, with 15 bases between. CDR3 loop: CATSSRTGNQPQHF. The CDR3 region has the DNA TGTGCCACCTCATCCCGGACGGGCAATCAGCCCCAGCATTTT.

A note on this clone: Other nucleotide sequences from this sample produce the same CDR3. V is TRBV9 and J is TRBJ1-3; D call uncertain. CDR1 SGDLS and CDR2 YYNGEE come from the germline V gene. The CDR3 extends over 15 amino acids. Trimming left V 0 bases short and J 0 bases short, with 7 bases between. The CDR3 reads CASSVEGGSGNTIYF. The CDR3, as DNA: TGTGCCAGCAGCGTAGAAGGAGGCTCTGGAAACACCATATATTTT.

This chain links TRBV7-2 with TRBJ2-1, with TRBD2 matching over 9 bases. J lost 6 bases, V lost 0 bases, and 6 bases had no gene match. The CDR3 contains 16 residues. Germline V gene sequence: CDR1 SGHTA, CDR2 FQGNSA. CDR3 sequence reads: CASSLAAGGALNEQFF. The CDR3 coding sequence is TGTGCCAGCAGCTTAGCGGCGGGAGGGGCTCTCAATGAGCAGTTCTTC.

The rearrangement joins TRBV7-9 to TRBJ1-1; no clear D gene. V lost 3 bases to trimming and J lost 0 bases, with 8 bases between them. Per the germline V gene, CDR1 is SEHNR and CDR2 is FQNEAQ (reference sequence). CDR3 length: 14 amino acids. CDR3 DNA sequence: TGTGCCAGCAGCTTCGGGGTCATGAACACTGAAGCTTTCTTT. Translating it yields CASSFGVMNTEAFF. The whole variable domain, remainder taken from reference TRBV7-9 and TRBJ1-1, is DTGVSQNPRHKITKRGQNVTFRCDPISEHNRLYWYRQTLGQGPEFLTYFQNEAQLEKSRLLSDRFSAERPKGSFSTLEIQRTEQGDSAMYLCASSFGVMNTEAFFGQGTRLTVV.

The rearrangement links TRBV7-9 to TRBJ2-2; 10 bases map to TRBD1. The length of the CDR3 is 17 residues. Losses at the gene ends were 6 bases for V and 5 bases for J; bases not matched to a gene: 12. CDR1 is SEHNR and CDR2 is FQNEAQ in the germline V gene (reference sequence). For the CDR3, the DNA is TGTGCCAGCAGTTCATTAAGGACAGGGGGTGCAACCGGGGAGCTGTTTTTT. Encoded protein: CASSSLRTGGATGELFF.

The genes are TRBV5-1 and TRBJ1-2; no clear D. CDR1 and CDR2 from the germline V gene are SGHRS and YFSETQ. The length of the CDR3 is 13 residues. The ends were cut back, 0 bases at V and 8 bases at J, with 11 bases in the middle. This chain's CDR3 is CASSLDPARGYTF. DNA for the CDR3: TGCGCCAGCAGCTTGGACCCAGCGCGGGGCTACACCTTC.

J is TRBJ2-5 and V is TRBV7-3; 7 bases fit TRBD1. This CDR3 has 13 residues. CDR1 is SGHTA, CDR2 FQGTGA, per germline. V dropped 5 bases and J dropped 4; count of bases not matched to a gene: 4. For the CDR3, the DNA is TGTGCCAGCAGCCGCGGACAGGTAGAGACCCAGTACTTC. This translates into CASSRGQVETQYF.

The chain carries TRBV6-5 and TRBJ1-1; possible D gene TRBD1, 6 bases. V was trimmed by 6 bases and J by 6 bases, leaving 17 bases between them. Germline CDR1 is MNHEY and CDR2 is SVGAGI. The CDR3 loop spans 14 amino acids. Written as DNA, the CDR3 is TGTGCCAGCAGAACGGAGGGGGGAGATCCTGAAGCTTTCTTT. Its translation is CASRTEGGDPEAFF.

The rearrangement uses TRBV7-9 and TRBJ2-3; D unresolved. The CDR3 is 15 amino acids. In germline, CDR1 is SEHNR, CDR2 FQNEAQ (reference sequence). Trimming removed 0 bases from V and 3 bases from J, with 10 bases in between. The DNA of the CDR3 is TGTGCCAGCAGCTTAGCGAGCCAGGCTACAGATACGCAGTATTTT. This codes for CASSLASQATDTQYF.

Concerning this clone itself: This same CDR3 is encoded by further DNA sequences in the sample. The CDR3 loop is CASSLAAGNQPQHF. The CDR3 region has the DNA TGCGCCAGCAGCTTGGCCGCGGGGAATCAGCCCCAGCATTTT. V and J are TRBV5-1 and TRBJ1-5; D remains ambiguous. The ends were cut back, 0 bases at V and 4 bases at J, with 8 bases in the middle. The germline CDR1 and CDR2 sequences are SGHRS and YFSETQ. The length of the CDR3 is 14 residues.

The V and J genes are TRBV6-4 and TRBJ2-3; unclear D gene. Trimming left V 4 bases short and J 1 base short, with 12 bases between. The CDR3 has 15 amino acids. From germline, CDR1 is MRHNA and CDR2 SNTAGT. CDR3: CASSALGGGTDTQYF. The DNA of the CDR3 is TGTGCCAGCAGTGCCTTAGGTGGTGGCACAGATACGCAGTATTTT.